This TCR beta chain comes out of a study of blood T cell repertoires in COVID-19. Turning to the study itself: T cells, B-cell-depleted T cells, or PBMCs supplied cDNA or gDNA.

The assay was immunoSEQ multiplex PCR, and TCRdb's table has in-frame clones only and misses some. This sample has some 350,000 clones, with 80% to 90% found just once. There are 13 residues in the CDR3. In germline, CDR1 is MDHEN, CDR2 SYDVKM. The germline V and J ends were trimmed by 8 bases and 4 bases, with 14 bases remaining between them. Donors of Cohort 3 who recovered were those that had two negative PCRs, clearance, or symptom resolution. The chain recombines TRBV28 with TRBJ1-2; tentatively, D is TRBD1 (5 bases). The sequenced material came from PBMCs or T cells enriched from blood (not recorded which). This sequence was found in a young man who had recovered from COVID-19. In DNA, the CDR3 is TGTGCCAGCTCAAGATTAGGGGCCTATGGCTACACCTTC. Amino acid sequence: CASSRLGAYGYTF.